This TCR beta chain is drawn from a study of blood T cell repertoires in COVID-19. As for the study in general: Samples taken during acute and convalescent COVID-19 were collected in the United States, Italy and Spain. The cDNA or gDNA used as material had been derived from T cells, B-cell-depleted T cells, or PBMCs.

Trimming pared 2 bases from V and 7 bases from J, leaving 10 bases between. Germline CDR1 reads SGHDT; CDR2 reads YYEEEE. The CDR3 spans 14 residues. The authors' processing: Nucleated cell number was recorded as an estimate derived from reference gene primer amplification. Sequencing was performed with immunoSEQ multiplex PCR; in TCRdb, only in-frame clones are kept and a portion is missing. The DNA was the basis for D and trimming; V, J and clone size are from that table. The data contain about 230,000 clones, 81% of them singletons. The chain carries TRBV5-6 and TRBJ1-6; D possibly corresponds to TRBD1 (6 bases). The receptor was isolated from a woman aged 80 or over with acute or convalescent COVID-19. The sequenced material came from peripheral blood. The CDR3 reads CASSLTGNNSPLHF. The CDR3, as DNA: TGTGCCAGCAGCTTAACAGGGAACAATTCACCCCTCCACTTT.